This record looks at one T cell receptor (beta chain) sequence and its context. The antigen remains undetermined. This record belongs to a study of Ad26.COV2.S vaccination and SARS-CoV-2 variants. Whole-study results and caveats: Reportedly, spike-specific CD8+ and CD4+ T cell responses achieved substantial breadth once vaccination had taken place.

This table comes from immunoSEQ multiplex PCR, and its TCRdb copy is limited to in-frame clones, with some not included. The sample lists about 350,000 clones, approximately 90% occurring once. The CDR3 totals 11 residues. With 8 bases clipped from V and 3 bases from J, the junction kept 0 bases outside the gene matches. Germline V gives CDR1 KGHSH, CDR2 LQKENI. The sample here was peripheral blood, taken after recovery from COVID-19. V gene TRBV18 combines with J gene TRBJ2-5, with TRBD1 matching 7 bases. This sequence originates from a human donor who had recovered from COVID-19. In nucleotides, the CDR3 is TGTGCCAGCGGGACAGAAGAGACCCAGTACTTC. This codes for CASGTEETQYF. Using reference TRBV18 and TRBJ2-5 for the parts outside the CDR3, the full variable domain is NAGVMQNPRHLVRRRGQEARLRCSPMKGHSHVYWYRQLPEEGLKFMVYLQKENIIDESGMPKERFSAEFPKEGPSILRIQQVVRGDSAAYFCASGTEETQYFGPGTRLLVL.